The TCR beta chain under discussion was sequenced for a study of cytomegalovirus exposure and HLA in healthy donors. Study at large: There were 100 million to 130 million unique TCR beta sequences, drawn from some 180 million T cells, in an earlier analysis. Whole-study findings and limits: Earlier analysis yielded a pattern in which most TCR beta V segments were productive about 87% or about 30% of the time. TRBV6-2, TRBV6-3 and some other V segments were unresolvable in 87-base-pair reads. A later examination showed that TCR association rates differed by HLA locus, with DRB1 most and HLA-C fewest.

PCR primers comprised 60 Vbeta and 13 Jbeta primers. Generated by immunoSEQ multiplex PCR, the TCRdb table keeps only in-frame clones and is missing some. This table holds approximately 150,000 clones, more than 60% found once. The CDR3 length is 17 residues. V was pared by 1 base and J by 3 bases, with 6 bases of the junction left unmatched. Germline V gene data show CDR1 as MDHEN and CDR2 as SYDVKM. On this clone: Its antigen is unidentified.

Sequencing input: PBMCs. The genes are TRBV28 and TRBJ2-3; 11 nucleotides match TRBD2. The sequence was collected from a man younger than 35 in good health and CMV-seropositive. Written as DNA, the CDR3 is TGTGCCAGCAGTTTATATCTAGCGGGAGGACAGACAGATACGCAGTATTTT. It codes for CASSLYLAGGQTDTQYF.